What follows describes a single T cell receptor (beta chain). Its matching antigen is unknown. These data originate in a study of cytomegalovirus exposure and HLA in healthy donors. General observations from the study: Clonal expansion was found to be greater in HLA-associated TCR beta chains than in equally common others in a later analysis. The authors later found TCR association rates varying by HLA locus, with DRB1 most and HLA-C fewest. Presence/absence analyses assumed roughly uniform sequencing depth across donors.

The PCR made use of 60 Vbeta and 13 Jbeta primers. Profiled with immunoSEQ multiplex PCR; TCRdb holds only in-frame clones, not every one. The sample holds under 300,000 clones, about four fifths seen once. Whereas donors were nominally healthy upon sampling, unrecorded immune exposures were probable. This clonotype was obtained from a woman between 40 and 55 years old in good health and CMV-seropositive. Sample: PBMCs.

CDR3 sequence: CASSFFKVGTGLIEQYF. CDR3 nucleotides: TGTGCCAGCAGCTTTTTTAAAGTAGGGACAGGGTTAATCGAGCAGTACTTC. The chain is built from TRBV5-6 and TRBJ2-7; 9 bases are a match to TRBD1. Germline V CDR1 and CDR2: SGHDT, YYEEEE. V lost 2 bases and J lost 6; bases outside the gene matches: 15. This CDR3 region has 17 residues.